What follows is one T cell receptor beta chain and its context. The length of the CDR3 is 18 residues. Per the germline V gene, CDR1 is KGHDR and CDR2 is SFDVKD. V gave up 7 bases and J gave up 2 bases; unmatched junction bases: 14. The data were obtained in a study of regulatory T cells in long-lasting Graves disease. The time point: persistent/refractory GD, antithyroid drugs over 5 years with positive TRAb. The TCR library was made from RNA extracted from PBMCs. Peripheral blood, at 7.5 to 9 milliliters, went into EDTA tubes. Building of the TCR beta libraries involved iRepertoire HTBI primers and Arm-PCR of CDR3 regions. A single record per CDR3 protein comes from TCRdb applying MiXCR to the multiplex PCR reads. The sample lists hundreds of thousands of distinct CDR3 sequences, around 20% occurring once.

The chain is built from TRBV24-1 and TRBJ2-3; TRBD2 agrees at 10 bases. This TCR was sampled from a female donor with Graves disease. The specimen was peripheral blood mononuclear cells (PBMCs), collected when the disease was refractory, from a patient treated with antithyroid drugs. DNA of the CDR3: TGTGCCACCAGCCGACCGATTCCTAGCGGGAGAAACACAGATACGCAGTATTTT. It translates to CATSRPIPSGRNTDTQYF.